This TCR beta chain was sequenced for a study of radiotherapy plus CTLA-4 blockade in lung cancer (dated by TCRdb to the late 2010s). Concerning the study at large: Among enrolled patients, approximately 18% had an objective response and 30% to 40% reached disease control.

Library method: the immunoSEQ multiplex PCR assay. Sourced from immuneACCESS, this table was stored by TCRdb with only in-frame sequences that have V and J called. A share of the clones is absent; for the studies checked, an unresolved V gene accounts for under half, and the remainder has no known explanation. The sample records tens of thousands of clones, roughly 86% of which are singletons. The top ten constitute 16% of the sample. What the work shows at the level of the full study, not this receptor alone: Increased serum interferon-beta after radiation, together with early dynamic changes in blood T cell clones, were reported to be the strongest predictors of response. After treatment with radiotherapy and ipilimumab, TCR clones that originated in tumors expanded in peripheral blood.

In this study, focal radiation therapy paired with CTLA-4 blockade (ipilimumab) was tested in patients who had chemo-refractory metastatic non-small-cell lung cancer. In the germline V gene (reference sequence), CDR1 corresponds to MNHEY and CDR2 to SMNVEV. Trimming leaves V shorter by 6 bases and J shorter by 0 bases, with the junction holding 8 bases beyond the gene matches. Inclusive of the bounding cysteine and phenylalanine, the CDR3 is 15 residues long. CDR3 DNA is the only sequence kept; it has 45 bases, read in frame from the first base. About this clone itself: Its cognate antigen has yet to be identified. Base quality data are lacking; no much larger clone is found one base away.

The source material was peripheral blood, sampled from a patient treated with radiotherapy plus ipilimumab. The rearranged chain carries TRBV27 and TRBJ2-7; 7 central nucleotides agree with TRBD2. The sequence was collected from a human donor with non-small cell lung cancer that progressed on radiotherapy plus ipilimumab. At the DNA level, the sequence is TGTGCCAGCAGCCGTCCTAGCGGAAACTCCTACGAGCAGTACTTC. This is translated as CASSRPSGNSYEQYF.